This TCR beta chain comes out of a study of identical twins. The CDR3 has 15 amino acids. V gave up 4 bases and J gave up 4 bases; unmatched junction bases: 10. CDR1 and CDR2 from the germline V gene are SGHRS and YFSETQ. Template switching added a universal primer binding site, and final cDNA carried unique molecular identifiers. TCRdb reprocessed the 5' RACE reads via MiXCR and lists one record per CDR3 protein. The repertoire has about 790,000 distinct CDR3 sequences, 15% to 20% of them found once; the top ten carry over 10%. This clonotype has a handful of counts. These sequences were also reported in another study, on T cells expressing NK-cell markers.

Sequencing was performed on PBMCs. The receptor was derived from a young woman in good health. V and J are TRBV5-1 and TRBJ1-1; 7 nucleotides match TRBD1. The CDR3 spells CASSPQGGGFTEAFF. CDR3 bases: TGCGCCAGCAGCCCCCAGGGGGGGGGGTTCACTGAAGCTTTCTTT.